This passage covers 18 T cell receptor beta chains from one sample sequenced in a study of CD8+ T cells in alopecia areata (dated by TCRdb to 2016 to 2018). Cells from pooled mouse cutaneous lymph nodes were stained for CD4, CD8alpha, NKG2D, NKG2ACE and other markers and then sorted on a BD Influx. Library generation was performed with the immunoSEQ multiplex PCR assay. For TCR sequencing, RNA was extracted from every sample and reverse transcribed into cDNA to serve as template. In TCRdb, the immuneACCESS table is reduced to in-frame sequences with V and J assigned. These tables do not hold every clone; where another copy was compared, an unresolved V gene accounts for under half, and the others remain unexplained. This sample has 200,000 to 300,000 clones, none of them a singleton. The top ten constitute 1.2% of the sample. Material: CD4+ T cells sorted from a lymph node. The receptors derive from a C3H/HeJ mouse with alopecia areata. Mice of this strain bear MHC haplotype H2-k.

This clone showed up just a few times. The gene names given are mouse names. The read ends 4 residues before the CDR3 terminus; that terminus is restored from the germline J gene. The chain employs TRBV13-3 and TRBJ2-3; a possible D gene is TRBD2 (7 bases). The germline V and J ends were trimmed by 3 bases and 4 bases, with 12 bases remaining between them. CDR1 NNHDY and CDR2 SYVADS come from the germline V gene. The CDR3 spans 14 residues. The DNA read from the CDR3 is TGTGCCAGCAGTGTTTTTGGGGGGCCAGAA. Amino acids: CASSVFGGPE. The CDR3 in full is CASSVFGGPETLYF.

This clone was seen a few times. Each gene name is a mouse one. The CDR3 end falls 4 residues outside the read, so it is completed with the germline J gene. V and J are TRBV19 and TRBJ2-5; 10 bases map to TRBD2. V shed 4 bases, J shed 0 bases, and the junction held 5 bases outside the gene matches. The CDR3 consists of 16 residues. Germline V CDR1 and CDR2: FNHDT, SITEND (reference sequence). The CDR3 bases that were read are TGTGCCAGCAGTCGGACTGGGGGTCTTAACCAAGAC. It translates to CASSRTGGLNQD. The entire CDR3 is CASSRTGGLNQDTQYF.

This clone has just a few counts. Gene names refer to mouse genes. The read ends 4 residues early relative to the CDR3; the germline J gene fills the gap. The chain joins TRBV13-3 to TRBJ2-1; D is ambiguous. Trimming stripped 5 bases from V and 0 bases from J, with 6 bases between. The CDR3 sequence is 13 residues long. Per the germline V gene, CDR1 is NNHDY and CDR2 is SYVADS. The CDR3 is CASRSDNYAEQFF. Incomplete CDR3 DNA: TGTGCCAGCAGGTCAGATAACTATGCT.

This clone has more than one count but fewer than ten. Mouse names are used for the genes. The read falls 4 residues short of the CDR3 end, and the missing part is taken from the germline J gene. The chain employs TRBV1 and TRBJ1-2; possible D gene TRBD1, 6 bases. This CDR3 region has 11 residues. Per the germline V gene, CDR1 is NSQYPW and CDR2 is LRSPGD (reference sequence). Incomplete CDR3 DNA: TGCACCTGCAGTGAGGACAGC. It translates to CTCSEDS. The entire CDR3 protein is CTCSEDSDYTF.

This clone was seen a handful of times. Gene labels here are mouse ones. The CDR3 end is not reached by the read, which stops 4 residues before it; the germline J gene fills it in. Other DNA sequences in the same sample also yield this CDR3. The V call is TRBV5, the J call TRBJ2-7; 7 bases match TRBD1. This CDR3 region has 13 residues. Germline CDR1 LGHNA, CDR2 YNLKQL (reference sequence). The CDR3 DNA, read in part, is TGTGCCAGCAGCCCCGGGACAGAATAT. Protein: CASSPGTEY. The whole CDR3 sequence reads CASSPGTEYEQYF.

The sample holds a few counts of this clone. The gene symbols are mouse symbols. The CDR3 end lies 4 residues beyond the end of the read and is filled in from the germline J gene. J is TRBJ2-3 and V is TRBV13-3; 10 nucleotides line up with TRBD1. CDR1 is NNHDY and CDR2 is SYVADS in the germline V gene. The junction had 2 bases not matched to a gene; V was cut back by 3 bases and J by 1 base. The CDR3 covers 15 residues. The part of the CDR3 DNA that was read is TGTGCCAGCAGTGGACAGGGGGCAGGTGCAGAA. It codes for CASSGQGAGAE. The complete CDR3 reads CASSGQGAGAETLYF.

This clone was found a few times. Mouse germline and gene names are used. The read terminates 4 residues ahead of where the CDR3 ends, so the germline J gene completes it. The chain links TRBV19 to TRBJ2-1; 9 bases agree with TRBD1. The V gene end was trimmed by 4 bases and the J gene end by 5 bases; junction bases not matched to a gene: 4. There are 14 residues in the CDR3. The germline gives CDR1 FNHDT, CDR2 SITEND (reference sequence). The CDR3 bases that were read are TGTGCCAGCAGTCCCCGGGACAGGGATGCT. Amino acid sequence: CASSPRDRDA. The CDR3 as a whole reads CASSPRDRDAEQFF. The entire variable domain, with the rest obtained from reference TRBV19 and TRBJ2-1, is as follows: GGIITQTPKFLIGQEGQKLTLKCQQNFNHDTMYWYRQDSGKGLRLIYYSITENDLQKGDLSEGYDASREKKSSFSLTVTSAQKNEMAVFLCASSPRDRDAEQFFGPGTRLTVL.

In the case of this clone: Here the gene names and germline are mouse. The CDR3 end is not reached by the read, which stops 4 residues before it; the germline J gene fills it in. This specimen includes other DNA sequences encoding the same CDR3. The rearrangement uses TRBV13-3 and TRBJ1-1, with TRBD1 matching over 7 bases. The CDR3 is 14 amino acids. The V and J ends lost 2 bases and 3 bases, in that order; junction bases with no gene match: 4. CDR1 NNHDY and CDR2 SYVADS come from the germline V gene. This CDR3 is CASSEGGADTEVFF. CDR3 DNA (partial): TGTGCCAGCAGTGAAGGGGGCGCGGACACA.

Concerning this clone: Mouse germline and gene names are used. The read falls 4 residues short of the CDR3 end, and the missing part is taken from the germline J gene. This chain connects TRBV19 to TRBJ2-1; D perhaps matches TRBD2 (5 bases). CDR3 length equals 12 residues. Looked up from germline, CDR1 is FNHDT and CDR2 is SITEND (reference sequence). The DNA read from the CDR3 is TGTGCCAGCAGAGGCTGGGAGGCT. Protein sequence: CASRGWEA. The CDR3 in full is CASRGWEAEQFF.

As regards this clone: Mouse germline and gene names are used. The CDR3 reads CASSQEWDWGAQDTQYF. CDR3 bases read: TGTGCCAGCAGCCAAGAGTGGGACTGGGGGGCCCAAGAC. The V call is TRBV5, the J call TRBJ2-5, with 12 bases matching TRBD2. Read data end 4 residues before the CDR3 end; the end is taken from the germline J gene. The length of the CDR3 is 17 residues. Germline loops: CDR1 LGHNA, CDR2 YNLKQL (reference sequence). J lost 2 bases, V lost 0 bases, and 3 bases had no gene match.

Details on this clone: Each gene name is a mouse one. Coverage ceases 4 residues before the CDR3 finishes, and the germline J gene fills in the end. The chain carries TRBV19 and TRBJ2-2; 8 bases fit TRBD1. The CDR3 consists of 15 residues. Germline V gene sequence: CDR1 FNHDT, CDR2 SITEND (reference sequence). The V segment lost 6 bases and the J segment 3 bases; nucleotides outside the gene matches: 7. The CDR3 region is CASTRQGTDTGQLYF. Partial CDR3 DNA: TGTGCCAGCACCCGACAGGGGACGGACACCGGG.

This clone was found a few times. Mouse names are used for the genes. The sequenced fragment ends 4 residues before the CDR3 boundary, so the rest is inferred from the germline J gene. V and J are TRBV17 and TRBJ2-1; possible D gene TRBD2, 5 bases. This CDR3 has 15 amino acids. The V end was cut by 1 base, the J end by 1 base, with 8 bases between. Germline assignment: CDR1 MNHDT and CDR2 YYDKIL. CDR3 DNA, as far as it was read: TGTGCTAGCAGTAGAGTCCCTGGGAACTATGCT. Amino acid sequence: CASSRVPGNYA. The entire CDR3 protein is CASSRVPGNYAEQFF.

For this clone: Mouse germline and gene names are used. The sequenced fragment ends 4 residues before the CDR3 boundary, so the rest is inferred from the germline J gene. V is TRBV13-1 and J is TRBJ2-1; 8 bases are shared with TRBD1. V dropped 6 bases and J dropped 3; count of bases not matched to a gene: 5. CDR3 size: 14 residues. The germline V gene encodes CDR1 NSHNY and CDR2 SYGAGN. The sequenced CDR3 bases are TGTGCCAGCACTCGACAGGGGATCTATGCT. Translated, it gives CASTRQGIYA. The whole CDR3 is CASTRQGIYAEQFF.

This clone appeared a few times. Mouse names are used for the genes. The CDR3 extends 4 residues past the end of the read, so its final part is completed from the germline J gene. The chain is built from TRBV14 and TRBJ2-5, with TRBD1 matching over 8 bases. The CDR3 loop spans 16 amino acids. Germline V lookup: CDR1 SGHDT, CDR2 FRDEAV. After removal of 3 bases from V and 2 bases from J, the junction contained 8 bases not matched to a gene. CDR3 bases read: TGTGCCAGCAGTTCCAGGACAGGGAGAGGCCAAGAC. This gives the protein CASSSRTGRGQD. The CDR3 as a whole reads CASSSRTGRGQDTQYF. Complete variable domain (other parts from reference TRBV14 and TRBJ2-5): EAGVTQSPRYAVLQEGQAVSFWCDPISGHDTLYWYQQPRDQGPQLLVYFRDEAVIDNSQLPSDRFSAVRPKGTNSTLKIQSAKQGDTATYLCASSSRTGRGQDTQYFGPGTRLLVL.

Comment on this clone: Here the gene names and germline are mouse. Read data end 4 residues before the CDR3 end; the end is taken from the germline J gene. Within the sample, other DNA sequences also encode this same CDR3. This sequence joins TRBV19 and TRBJ1-2; TRBD1 aligns across 7 bases. Germline assignment: CDR1 FNHDT and CDR2 SITEND (reference sequence). There are 13 residues in the CDR3. Trimming cost V 8 bases and J 0 bases; bases outside gene matches: 4. The CDR3 bases that were read are TGTGCCAGTCGGGACAGTGCAAACTCC. This codes for CASRDSANS. The full CDR3 protein is CASRDSANSDYTF.

This clone turned up a few times. Gene names and germline match the mouse. Read data end 4 residues before the CDR3 end; the end is taken from the germline J gene. Other DNA variants within this sample encode the same CDR3. The chain combines TRBV13-1 with TRBJ2-4, with D possibly matching TRBD1 (6 bases). V was shortened by 2 bases and J by 3 bases, with 7 bases between the two germline ends. Germline assignment: CDR1 NSHNY and CDR2 SYGAGN. This CDR3 has 13 amino acids. Incomplete CDR3 DNA: TGTGCCAGCAGTGACAGGGGACAAAAC. Translation: CASSDRGQN. The entire CDR3 sequence reads CASSDRGQNTLYF.

This clone was seen only a few times. These gene names are mouse names. From the germline J gene comes the end of the CDR3, since the read stops 4 residues before it. Other DNA sequences in this sample translate to the same CDR3. The chain has TRBV5 and TRBJ2-5; no definite D call. The CDR3 has 13 residues. The V and J ends lost 6 bases and 0 bases respectively, with 7 bases between them. Germline lookup yields CDR1 LGHNA and CDR2 YNLKQL (reference sequence). The CDR3 spells CASSQLNQDTQYF. The sequenced CDR3 bases are TGTGCCAGCAGTCAACTTAACCAAGAC.

With respect to this clone: These gene names are mouse names. The read gets to within 4 residues of the CDR3 end, and the germline J gene fills in the rest. The J gene is TRBJ2-3, the V gene TRBV31; TRBD1 matches at 8 bases. CDR1 is GKSSPN and CDR2 is SITVG in the germline V gene. J was trimmed by 0 bases and V by 3 bases; bases with no gene match: 5. This CDR3 has 15 residues. The CDR3 bases that were read are TGTGCCTGGAGCCCGGACAGGGCTAGTGCAGAA. This sequence encodes CAWSPDRASAE. The complete CDR3 protein is CAWSPDRASAETLYF.